Following are 4 T cell receptor delta chains from one sample sequenced in a study of Vδ1+ human thymocytes. Study findings and constraints: Thymic TRG and TRD repertoires appeared highly polyclonal, with Gaussian CDR3 length distributions.

RNA was extracted from the cells and then reverse transcribed. Pooled V-gene forward primers with one constant-region reverse primer generated the CDR3 amplicons by multiplex PCR. TCRdb reran clone calling via CATT on the multiplex PCR reads. The data hold about 27,000 delta-chain clones, with 25% to 30% observed a single time. Their antigens remain unidentified. The sample comprised Vdelta1+ gamma-delta thymocytes from the thymus. Described subset: FACS-sorted CD3+ TCRalphabeta- TCRVdelta1+ TCRVdelta2- thymocytes. These receptors came from a boy in the first two years of life who had congenital heart surgery.

This clone counts as medium-sized. This sequence joins TRDV1 and TRDJ1; the D gene is possibly TRDD3 (6 bases). This CDR3 spans 22 amino acids. CDR1 and CDR2 (germline): TSWWSYY, QGS. Trimming pared 0 bases from V and 0 bases from J, leaving 29 bases between. CDR3 sequence reads: CALGELDALSSYWDPHTDKLIF. CDR3 DNA: TGTGCTCTTGGGGAACTAGACGCCCTCTCCTCTTACTGGGATCCTCACACCGATAAACTCATCTTT.

As for this clone: This may stem from a read error, because a much larger clone lies one nucleotide away. V and J are TRDV1 and TRDJ1; possible D gene TRDD3, 6 bases. Per germline, CDR1 TSWWSYY and CDR2 QGS. The CDR3 loop spans 21 amino acids. CDR3 region: CALGELVPDGGTIKYTDKHIF. In DNA, the CDR3 is TGTGCTCTTGGGGAACTGGTTCCTGATGGGGGCACGATCAAGTACACCGATAAACACATCTTT.

This clone showed up just a few times. The chain recombines TRDV1 with TRDJ1; 9 nucleotides match TRDD3. The CDR3 covers 20 residues. V shed 4 bases and J 0 bases; nucleotides not matched to a gene: 18. The V gene's germline CDR1 is TSWWSYY and CDR2 QGS. CDR3 DNA sequence: TGTGCTCTTGGGGCCGAGGGGGGACCTGCCTGGGGGATTTACACCGATAAACTCATCTTT. It translates to CALGAEGGPAWGIYTDKLIF.

The J gene is TRDJ1, the V gene TRDV1; 13 bases are a match to TRDD3. The ends lost 0 bases at V and 3 bases at J; junction bases unmatched: 28. This CDR3 is built from 25 residues. CDR1 TSWWSYY and CDR2 QGS come from the germline V gene. The CDR3 nucleotides are TGTGCTCTTGGGGAACTAGTCCCTCCTACCAAAGGTACTGGGGGATACGCGAGCCAGGCCGATAAACTCATCTTT. As protein: CALGELVPPTKGTGGYASQADKLIF.